The clone carrying this TCR beta chain was seen repeatedly, ten times or more. Its antigen is as yet unknown. The CDR3 consists of 14 residues. The V end lost 5 bases, the J end lost 0 bases, and 9 bases lay between the germline ends. The sample originates from a study of CD8 T cells in ankylosing spondylitis. Study outcomes and limitations: The study looked at matched synovial fluid samples from ankylosing spondylitis patients. Disease-linked clones were reported to be significantly enriched there.

One entry per CDR3 protein, called by TCRdb with MiXCR from the 5' RACE reads. This table has around 230,000 distinct CDR3 sequences, around 7.8% appearing once. The TCR originated in a male donor with ankylosing spondylitis or in good health (not recorded which). The chain is built from TRBV12-3 or TRBV12-4 and TRBJ2-3, with D tentatively TRBD2 (6 bases). The sequenced sample was blood, either unsorted or a sorted T cell fraction (not recorded which). CDR3 in amino acids: CASSISGSTDTQYF. The CDR3 region has the DNA TGTGCCAGCAGTATCAGCGGGAGCACAGATACGCAGTATTTT.